This T cell receptor (beta chain) comes out of a study of CD8+CD57+ T cells in acquired aplastic anemia. The study profiled TCR beta VDJ and CDR3 using genomic DNA as template. TCRdb reprocessed the reads with MiXCR, giving one entry per CDR3 protein. The table includes 150,000 or so distinct CDR3 sequences, roughly 43% detected once. CD8+CD57+ cell expansion, shown by flow cytometry, had occurred in the patients selected for sequencing. The specimen sequenced was sorted CD4+, CD8+, or CD8+CD57+ T cells (not recorded which) from PBMCs. The clonotype comes from a human donor with aplastic anemia.

CDR3 DNA sequence: TGTGCCAGCAGTTACTCAGGGGGGAGCACTGAAGCTTTCTTT. The encoded protein is CASSYSGGSTEAFF. The chain links TRBV6-2 or TRBV6-3 to TRBJ1-1; D is possibly TRBD1 (6 bases). This CDR3 is built from 14 residues. Trimming took off 0 bases at V and 4 bases at J, with 9 bases between the two ends. The V gene's germline CDR1 is MNHEY and CDR2 SVGEGT.